The clone carrying this T cell receptor (beta chain) was seen a few times. The target antigen is unknown. Patients had blood sampled at baseline and again on cycle 4 day 1 and cycle 7 day 1. This specimen belongs to a study of OX40 agonist ivuxolimab in advanced cancers. About the study: With a range of about 20 to 79, age averaged approximately 54 years, and more than 75% were male.

Study conclusions and caveats: There were also nonresponders showing low normalized T-cell clonal expansion. On average, CD8+ T cells showed a greater number of expanded clones than CD4+.

Data came from immunoSEQ multiplex PCR; TCRdb stores just in-frame clones and leaves some out. The table includes about 50,000 clones, less than 90% detected once. Per germline, CDR1 SEHNR and CDR2 FQNEAQ (reference sequence). Trimming left V 5 bases short and J 1 base short, with 13 bases between. This CDR3 is built from 15 residues. The TCR sequence derives from an adult with an advanced solid tumor such as melanoma, head and neck, liver or kidney cancer. The source material was CD4+ or CD8+ T cells sorted from blood, sampled in a trial of the OX40 agonist ivuxolimab. The chain carries TRBV7-9 and TRBJ2-3; D may be TRBD2 (5 bases). The chain's CDR3 is CASSPRETGTDTQYF. The CDR3 DNA sequence: TGTGCCAGCAGCCCCCGGGAAACGGGCACAGATACGCAGTATTTT.